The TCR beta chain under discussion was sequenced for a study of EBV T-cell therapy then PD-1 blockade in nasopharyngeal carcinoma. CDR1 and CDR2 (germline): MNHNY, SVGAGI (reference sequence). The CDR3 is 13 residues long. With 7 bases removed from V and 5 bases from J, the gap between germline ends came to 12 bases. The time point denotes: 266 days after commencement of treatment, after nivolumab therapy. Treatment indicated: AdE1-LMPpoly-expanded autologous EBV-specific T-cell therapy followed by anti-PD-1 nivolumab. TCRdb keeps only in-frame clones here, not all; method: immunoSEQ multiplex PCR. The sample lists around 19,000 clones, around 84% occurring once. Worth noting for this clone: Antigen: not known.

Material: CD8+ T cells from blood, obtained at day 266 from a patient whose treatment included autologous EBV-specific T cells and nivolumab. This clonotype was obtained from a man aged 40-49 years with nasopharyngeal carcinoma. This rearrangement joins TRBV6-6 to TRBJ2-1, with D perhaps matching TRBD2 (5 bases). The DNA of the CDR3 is TGTGCCAGCACCCTTTTCGGGGACAATGAGCAGTTCTTC. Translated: CASTLFGDNEQFF.